This is a list of T cell receptor beta chains from one sample in a study of blood T cell repertoires in COVID-19. This table comes from immunoSEQ multiplex PCR, and its TCRdb copy is limited to in-frame clones, with some not included. The sample shows roughly 60,000 clones, 65% to 90% of them seen only once. Input material: peripheral blood. The receptors were sampled from a human donor in a cohort sampled during active COVID-19. Each CDR3 is given with its conserved first and last residue. Each record gives: V gene, clone size, J gene, D gene, CDR3 protein, CDR3 DNA. D genes are given only for firm matches. Clone size is not always given. Where it is, it says once, few, many or a class for expanded clones.

TRBV27	-	TRBJ2-2	-	CASSLGPSWNTGELFF	TGTGCCAGCAGTTTAGGGCCTAGCTGGAACACCGGGGAGCTGTTTTTT
TRBV6-6	once	TRBJ1-1	-	CAISLRGGTEAFF	TGTGCCATCTCGCTCAGGGGCGGCACTGAAGCTTTCTTT
TRBV7-2	-	TRBJ1-2	-	CASSLRGPEGYTF	TGTGCCAGCAGCTTACGGGGTCCGGAGGGCTACACCTTC
TRBV21-1	-	TRBJ2-2	-	CASSSPRGTSGGHSTGELFF	TGTGCCAGCAGCTCGCCGCGTGGGACTAGCGGGGGGCATAGCACCGGGGAGCTGTTTTTT
TRBV11-2	-	TRBJ1-1	-	CASSWVGGTEAFF	TGTGCCAGCAGCTGGGTAGGGGGCACTGAAGCTTTCTTT
TRBV27	-	TRBJ1-3	TRBD1	CASSLPKTGYSSGNTIYF	TGTGCCAGCAGTTTACCGAAGACAGGGTATAGCTCTGGAAACACCATATATTTT
TRBV12-3/TRBV12-4	-	TRBJ2-1	-	CASSLIRNNEQFF	TGTGCCAGCAGTTTAATCAGGAACAATGAGCAGTTCTTC
TRBV5-1	-	TRBJ2-5	TRBD2	CASSLGLAGQETQYF	TGCGCCAGCAGCCTGGGACTAGCGGGGCAAGAGACCCAGTACTTC
TRBV2	-	TRBJ2-7	TRBD2	CASRLQSGTRANEQYF	TGTGCCAGCAGACTGCAATCCGGGACTAGGGCTAACGAGCAGTACTTC
TRBV3-1/TRBV3-2	-	TRBJ1-2	-	CASRPGRRDGYTF	TGTGCCAGCAGACCAGGACGCAGGGATGGCTACACCTTC
TRBV4-3	-	TRBJ2-3	TRBD2	CASSQSSSGAADTQYF	TGCGCCAGCAGCCAATCGTCTAGCGGGGCGGCAGATACGCAGTATTTT
TRBV11-3	-	TRBJ2-7	TRBD2	CASSLALAGTHEQYF	TGTGCCAGCAGCTTAGCGCTAGCGGGGACCCACGAGCAGTACTTC
TRBV15	-	TRBJ2-2	TRBD2	CATSRDLLAANTGELFF	TGTGCCACCAGCAGAGATCTCCTAGCGGCAAACACCGGGGAGCTGTTTTTT